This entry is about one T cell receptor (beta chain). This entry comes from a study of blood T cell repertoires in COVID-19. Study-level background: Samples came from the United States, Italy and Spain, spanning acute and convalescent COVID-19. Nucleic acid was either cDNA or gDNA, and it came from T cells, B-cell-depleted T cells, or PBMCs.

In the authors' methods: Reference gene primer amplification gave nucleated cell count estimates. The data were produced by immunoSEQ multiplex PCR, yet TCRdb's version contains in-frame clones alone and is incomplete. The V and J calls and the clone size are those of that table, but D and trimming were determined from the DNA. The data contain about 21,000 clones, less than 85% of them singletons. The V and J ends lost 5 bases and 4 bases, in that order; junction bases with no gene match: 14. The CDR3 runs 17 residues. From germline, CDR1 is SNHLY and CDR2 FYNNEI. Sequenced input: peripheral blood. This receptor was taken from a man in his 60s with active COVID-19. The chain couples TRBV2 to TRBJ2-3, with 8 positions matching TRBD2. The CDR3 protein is CASSLIEAGRAADTQYF. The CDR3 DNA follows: TGTGCCAGCAGTCTAATAGAGGCCGGGAGGGCCGCAGATACGCAGTATTTT.